This T cell receptor beta chain was recovered during a study of OX40 agonist ivuxolimab in advanced cancers. Regarding the study as a whole: The specificity for antigen of the expanded peripheral T cells was not determined.

Details on this clone: The antigen remains undetermined.

Germline values: CDR1 MNHEY, CDR2 SVGAGI. The length of the CDR3 is 16 residues. The V and J ends lost 1 base and 6 bases, in that order; junction bases with no gene match: 9. Sequencing was performed with immunoSEQ multiplex PCR; in TCRdb, only in-frame clones are kept and a portion is missing. The sample consists of 74,000 or so clones, more than 85% of them appearing once. Sequencing used CD4+ or CD8+ T cells sorted from blood, obtained in a trial of the OX40 agonist ivuxolimab. The chain carries TRBV6-5 and TRBJ2-1, with 7 bases matching TRBD2. This sequence originates from an adult with an advanced solid tumor such as melanoma, head and neck, liver or kidney cancer. CDR3 loop: CASSYYSSGRFNEQFF. DNA of the CDR3: TGTGCCAGCAGTTACTACTCTAGCGGCCGGTTCAATGAGCAGTTCTTC.